The present entry profiles one T cell receptor beta chain with its context. V was shortened by 2 bases and J by 7 bases, with 9 bases between the two germline ends. The V gene's germline CDR1 is SGHRS and CDR2 YFSETQ. This CDR3 has 13 amino acids. These data are taken from a study of blood T cell repertoires in COVID-19. Turning to the study itself: Donors in the United States, Italy and Spain gave samples during acute or convalescent COVID-19. T cells, B-cell-depleted T cells, or PBMCs provided the cDNA or gDNA that served as material.

Original data processing: Reference gene primers were amplified, and this amplification served to estimate nucleated cell counts. Method: immunoSEQ multiplex PCR; TCRdb's copy keeps in-frame clones and lacks some. V and J calls and clone size are as listed in that table; D and trimming were resolved from the DNA. This sample has roughly 97,000 clones, with 70% to 85% found just once. This chain uses TRBV5-1 with TRBJ1-4; unclear D gene. Sequenced material: peripheral blood. This TCR derives from a woman of 80 years or more with active or convalescent COVID-19. Written as DNA, the CDR3 is TGCGCCAGCAGCTTTAAGGGAGGTGAAAAACTGTTTTTT. This gives the protein CASSFKGGEKLFF.